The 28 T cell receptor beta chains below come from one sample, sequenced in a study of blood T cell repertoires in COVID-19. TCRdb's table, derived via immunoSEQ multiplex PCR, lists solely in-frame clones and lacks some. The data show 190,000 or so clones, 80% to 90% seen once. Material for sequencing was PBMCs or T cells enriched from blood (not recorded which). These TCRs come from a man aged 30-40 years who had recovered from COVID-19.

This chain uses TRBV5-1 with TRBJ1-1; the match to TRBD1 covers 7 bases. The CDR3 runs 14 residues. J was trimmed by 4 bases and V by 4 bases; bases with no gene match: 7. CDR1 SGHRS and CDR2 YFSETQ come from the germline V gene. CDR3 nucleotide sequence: TGCGCCAGCAGCCGGGACAGAGAGATCACTGAAGCTTTCTTT. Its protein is CASSRDREITEAFF.

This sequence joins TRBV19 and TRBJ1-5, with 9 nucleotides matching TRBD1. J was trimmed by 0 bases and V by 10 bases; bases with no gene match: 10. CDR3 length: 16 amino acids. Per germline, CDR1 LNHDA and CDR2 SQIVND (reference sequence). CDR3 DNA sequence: TGTGCCACTCTACCGGGACAGGGCTATAGCAATCAGCCCCAGCATTTT. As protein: CATLPGQGYSNQPQHF.

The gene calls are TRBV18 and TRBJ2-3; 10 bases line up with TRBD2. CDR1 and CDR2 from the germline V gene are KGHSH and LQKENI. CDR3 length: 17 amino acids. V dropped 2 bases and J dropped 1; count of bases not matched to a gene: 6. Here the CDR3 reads CASSPFAGTSGTDTQYF. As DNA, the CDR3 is TGTGCCAGCTCACCATTCGCCGGGACTAGCGGCACAGATACGCAGTATTTT.

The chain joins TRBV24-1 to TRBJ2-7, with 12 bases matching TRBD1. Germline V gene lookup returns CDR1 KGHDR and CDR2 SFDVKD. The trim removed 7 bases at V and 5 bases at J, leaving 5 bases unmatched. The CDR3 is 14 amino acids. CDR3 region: CATSEGQGAHEQYF. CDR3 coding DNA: TGTGCCACCAGCGAGGGACAGGGGGCACACGAGCAGTACTTC.

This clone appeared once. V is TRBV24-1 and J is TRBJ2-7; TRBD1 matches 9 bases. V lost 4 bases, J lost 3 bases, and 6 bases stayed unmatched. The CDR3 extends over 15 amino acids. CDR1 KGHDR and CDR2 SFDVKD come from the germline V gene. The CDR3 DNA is TGTGCCACCAGTGACGCCGGGACAGGGAACTACGAGCAGTACTTC. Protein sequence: CATSDAGTGNYEQYF.

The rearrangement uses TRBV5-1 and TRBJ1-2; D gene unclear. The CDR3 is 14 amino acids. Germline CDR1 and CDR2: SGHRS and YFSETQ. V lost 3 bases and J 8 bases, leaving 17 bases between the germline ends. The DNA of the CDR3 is TGCGCCAGCAGCTATGCCGGCCCGGCGGGGGGCTACACCTTC. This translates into CASSYAGPAGGYTF. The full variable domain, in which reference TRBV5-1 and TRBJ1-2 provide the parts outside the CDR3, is KAGVTQTPRYLIKTRGQQVTLSCSPISGHRSVSWYQQTPGQGLQFLFEYFSETQRNKGNFPGRFSGRQFSNSRSEMNVSTLELGDSALYLCASSYAGPAGGYTFGSGTRLTVV.

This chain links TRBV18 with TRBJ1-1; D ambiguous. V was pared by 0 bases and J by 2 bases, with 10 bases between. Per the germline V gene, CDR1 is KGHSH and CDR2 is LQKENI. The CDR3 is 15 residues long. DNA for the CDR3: TGTGCCAGCTCACCACCGGGCAGGTCCAACACTGAAGCTTTCTTT. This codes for CASSPPGRSNTEAFF.

The chain's CDR3 is CASSGRLAGTTGELFF. The CDR3 nucleotides are TGTGCCAGCAGCGGACGACTAGCGGGAACTACCGGGGAGCTGTTTTTT. V and J are TRBV3-1 (or the pseudogene TRBV3-2) and TRBJ2-2; 11 nucleotides align to TRBD2. The ends lost 5 bases at V and 5 bases at J; junction bases unmatched: 7. Germline CDR1 is LGHDT and CDR2 is YNNKEL (reference sequence). This CDR3 region has 16 residues.

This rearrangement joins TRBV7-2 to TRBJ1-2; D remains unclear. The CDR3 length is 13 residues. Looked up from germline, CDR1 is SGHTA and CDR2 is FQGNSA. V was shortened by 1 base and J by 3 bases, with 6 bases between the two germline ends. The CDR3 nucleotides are TGTGCCAGCAGCTTAGAACAGTACTATGGCTACACCTTC. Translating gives CASSLEQYYGYTF.

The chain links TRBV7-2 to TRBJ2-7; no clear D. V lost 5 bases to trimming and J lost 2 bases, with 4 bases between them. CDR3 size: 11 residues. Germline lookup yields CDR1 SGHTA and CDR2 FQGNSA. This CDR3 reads CASSPAYEQYF. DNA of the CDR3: TGTGCCAGCAGCCCGGCCTACGAGCAGTACTTC.

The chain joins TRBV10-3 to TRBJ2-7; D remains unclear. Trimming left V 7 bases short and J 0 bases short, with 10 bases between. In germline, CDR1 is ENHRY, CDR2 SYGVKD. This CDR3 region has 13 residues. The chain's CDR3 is CAINSPNSYEQYF. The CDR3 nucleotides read TGTGCCATCAACAGCCCAAACTCCTACGAGCAGTACTTC.

The CDR3 sequence is CASSLTVSNQPQHF. The DNA for the CDR3 is TGTGCCAGCAGCTTGACAGTTAGCAATCAGCCCCAGCATTTT. V is TRBV7-8 and J is TRBJ1-5; D perhaps matches TRBD1 (5 bases). The germline V and J ends were trimmed by 3 bases and 0 bases, with 6 bases remaining between them. Germline V CDR1 and CDR2: SGHVS, FQNEAQ. The CDR3 contains 14 residues. The full variable domain, in which reference TRBV7-8 and TRBJ1-5 provide the parts outside the CDR3, is GAGVSQSPRYKVAKRGQDVALRCDPISGHVSLFWYQQALGQGPEFLTYFQNEAQLDKSGLPSDRFFAERPEGSVSTLKIQRTQQEDSAVYLCASSLTVSNQPQHFGDGTRLSIL.

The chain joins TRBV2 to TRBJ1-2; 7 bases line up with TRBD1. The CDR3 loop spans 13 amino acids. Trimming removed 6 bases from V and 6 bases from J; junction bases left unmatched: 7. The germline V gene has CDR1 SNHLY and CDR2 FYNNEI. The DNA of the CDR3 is TGTGCCAGCAGAGTGGACAGGATGGATGGCTACACCTTC. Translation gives CASRVDRMDGYTF.

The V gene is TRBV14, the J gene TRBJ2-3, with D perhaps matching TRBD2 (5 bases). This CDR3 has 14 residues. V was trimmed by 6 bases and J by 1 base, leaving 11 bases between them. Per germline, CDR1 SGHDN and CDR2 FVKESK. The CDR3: CASRQRLGTDTQYF. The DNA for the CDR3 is TGTGCCAGCAGACAGCGGTTGGGCACAGATACGCAGTATTTT.

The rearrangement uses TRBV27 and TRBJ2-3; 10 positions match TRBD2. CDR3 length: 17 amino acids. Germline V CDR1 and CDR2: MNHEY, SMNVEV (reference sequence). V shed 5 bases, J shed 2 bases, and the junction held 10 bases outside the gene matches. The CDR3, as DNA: TGTGCCAGCAGTCGTCCAGGGCTAGCGGGAGCCACAGATACGCAGTATTTT. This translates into CASSRPGLAGATDTQYF.

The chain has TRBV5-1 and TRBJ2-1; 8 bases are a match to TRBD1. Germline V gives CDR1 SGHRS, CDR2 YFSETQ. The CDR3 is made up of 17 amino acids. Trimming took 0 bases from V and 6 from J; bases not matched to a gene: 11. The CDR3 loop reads CASSLVTGAPTPNEQFF. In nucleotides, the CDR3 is TGCGCCAGCAGCTTGGTGACAGGGGCTCCGACACCCAATGAGCAGTTCTTC.

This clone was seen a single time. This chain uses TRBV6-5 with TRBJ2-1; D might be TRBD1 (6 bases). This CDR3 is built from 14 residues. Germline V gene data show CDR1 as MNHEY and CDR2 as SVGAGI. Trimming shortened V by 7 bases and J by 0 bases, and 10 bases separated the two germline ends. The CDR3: CASKRDNSYNEQFF. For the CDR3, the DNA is TGTGCCAGCAAAAGGGACAACTCCTACAATGAGCAGTTCTTC.

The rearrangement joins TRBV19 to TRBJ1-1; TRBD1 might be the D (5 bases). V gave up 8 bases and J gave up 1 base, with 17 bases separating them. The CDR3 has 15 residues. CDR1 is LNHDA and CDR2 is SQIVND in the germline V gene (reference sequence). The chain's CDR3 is CASWVTGFQNTEAFF. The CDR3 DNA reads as TGTGCCAGTTGGGTCACAGGTTTTCAGAACACTGAAGCTTTCTTT.

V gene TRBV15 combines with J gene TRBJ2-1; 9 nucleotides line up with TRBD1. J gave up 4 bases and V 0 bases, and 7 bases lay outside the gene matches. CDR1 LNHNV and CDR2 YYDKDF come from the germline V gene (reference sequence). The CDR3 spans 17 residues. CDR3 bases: TGTGCCACCAGCAGAGATGGACAGGGGCGTCGGTACAATGAGCAGTTCTTC. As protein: CATSRDGQGRRYNEQFF.

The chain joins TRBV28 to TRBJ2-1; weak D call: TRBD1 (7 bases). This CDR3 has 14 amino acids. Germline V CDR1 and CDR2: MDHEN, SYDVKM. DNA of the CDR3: TGTGCTTCCCAAGCCCCAGGGGGGCTCAATGAGCAGTTCTTC. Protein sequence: CASQAPGGLNEQFF.

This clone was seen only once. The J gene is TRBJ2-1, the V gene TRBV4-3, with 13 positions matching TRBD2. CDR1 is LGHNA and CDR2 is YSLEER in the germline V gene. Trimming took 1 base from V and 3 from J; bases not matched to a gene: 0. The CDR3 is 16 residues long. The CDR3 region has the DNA TGCGCCAGCAGCCAAGGACTAGCGGGGGGCTACAATGAGCAGTTCTTC. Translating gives CASSQGLAGGYNEQFF.

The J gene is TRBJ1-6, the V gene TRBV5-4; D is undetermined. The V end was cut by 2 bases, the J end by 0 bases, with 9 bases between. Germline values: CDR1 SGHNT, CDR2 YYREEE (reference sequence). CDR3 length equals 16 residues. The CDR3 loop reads CASSLFGSSYNSPLHF. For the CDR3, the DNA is TGTGCCAGCAGCTTATTTGGGAGCTCCTATAATTCACCCCTCCACTTT. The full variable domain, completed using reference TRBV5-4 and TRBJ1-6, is ETGVTQSPTHLIKTRGQQVTLRCSSQSGHNTVSWYQQALGQGPQFIFQYYREEENGRGNFPPRFSGLQFPNYSSELNVNALELDDSALYLCASSLFGSSYNSPLHFGNGTRLTVT.

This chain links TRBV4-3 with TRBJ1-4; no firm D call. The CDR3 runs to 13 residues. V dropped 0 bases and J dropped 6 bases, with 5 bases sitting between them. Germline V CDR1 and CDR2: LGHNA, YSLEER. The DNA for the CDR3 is TGCGCCAGCAGCCAAGATCTAGATGAAAAACTGTTTTTT. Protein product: CASSQDLDEKLFF.

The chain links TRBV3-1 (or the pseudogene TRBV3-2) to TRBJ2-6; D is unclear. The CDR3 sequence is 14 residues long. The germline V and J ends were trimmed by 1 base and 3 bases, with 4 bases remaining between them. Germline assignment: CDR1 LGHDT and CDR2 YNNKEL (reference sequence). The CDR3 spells CASSQAHGANVLTF. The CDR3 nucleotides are TGTGCCAGCAGCCAAGCCCATGGGGCCAACGTCCTGACTTTC.

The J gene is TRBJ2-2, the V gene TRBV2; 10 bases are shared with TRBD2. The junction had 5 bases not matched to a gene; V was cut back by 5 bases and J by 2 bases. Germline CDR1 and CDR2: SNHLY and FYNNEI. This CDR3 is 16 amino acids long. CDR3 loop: CASSFSGGPNTGELFF. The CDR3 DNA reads TGTGCCAGCAGTTTTAGCGGGGGGCCCAACACCGGGGAGCTGTTTTTT.

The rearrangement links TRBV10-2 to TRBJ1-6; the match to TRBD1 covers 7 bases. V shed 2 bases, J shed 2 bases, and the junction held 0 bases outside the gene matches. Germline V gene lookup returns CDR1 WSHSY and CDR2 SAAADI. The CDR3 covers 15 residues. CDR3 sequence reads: CASSEGTAYNSPLHF. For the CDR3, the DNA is TGCGCCAGCAGTGAGGGGACAGCCTATAATTCACCCCTCCACTTT.

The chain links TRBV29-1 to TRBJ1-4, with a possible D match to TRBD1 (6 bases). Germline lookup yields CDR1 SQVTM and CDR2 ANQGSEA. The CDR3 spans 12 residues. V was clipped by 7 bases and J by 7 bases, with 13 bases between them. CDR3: CSAGQKGEKLFF. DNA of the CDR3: TGCAGCGCTGGACAGAAGGGTGAAAAACTGTTTTTT.

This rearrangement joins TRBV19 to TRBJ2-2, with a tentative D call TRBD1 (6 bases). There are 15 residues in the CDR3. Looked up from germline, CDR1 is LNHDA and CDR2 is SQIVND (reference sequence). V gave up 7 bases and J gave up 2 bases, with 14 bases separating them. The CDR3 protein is CASTLRGGNTGELFF. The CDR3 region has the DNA TGTGCCAGTACCCTCAGGGGTGGAAACACCGGGGAGCTGTTTTTT.